This TCR beta chain stems from a study of identical twins. Findings and limits, study-wide: Sharing of beta out-of-frame sequences by twins showed a weaker excess. Alpha sequences that were out-of-frame and twin-shared showed an excess of low generation probability. Clonotypes of the beta chain that were abundant in cord blood carried fewer insertions (memory repertoires showed none).

This clonotype was recorded at least ten times. As yet, its antigen is unknown. This CDR3 is built from 12 residues. Trimming shortened V by 2 bases and J by 8 bases, and 9 bases separated the two germline ends. Per germline, CDR1 MNHEY and CDR2 SVGAGI. Carrying unique molecular identifiers, the cDNA also gained a universal primer site through template switching. TCRdb fed the 5' RACE reads into MiXCR, producing one record per CDR3 protein. The table has about 690,000 distinct CDR3 sequences, 5.5% to 7.5% seen once. This sequence originates from a man between 18 and 35 years old in good health. The chain combines TRBV6-5 with TRBJ1-1; tentative D call: TRBD1 (5 bases). The material sequenced was naive T cells sorted from blood. The DNA for the CDR3 is TGTGCCAGCAGTTACGGGGGAAAAGAAGCTTTCTTT. It specifies CASSYGGKEAFF.